The 11 T cell receptor beta chains below come from one sample, sequenced in a study of identifying expanded T cells in peripheral blood. Assay: immunoSEQ multiplex PCR; the TCRdb copy retains only in-frame clones and omits some. The sample records about 94,000 clones, roughly 90% being singletons. The sample was blood. The receptors were gathered from a person aged 18 to 70 in good health.

The chain uses TRBV4-2 and TRBJ2-7; D is unclear. The V end was cut by 0 bases, the J end by 2 bases, with 11 bases between. This CDR3 comprises 15 residues. Germline V CDR1 and CDR2: LGHNA, YNFKEQ. CDR3 in amino acids: CASSQEPDPTYEQYF. CDR3 bases: TGTGCCAGCAGCCAAGAGCCAGACCCTACCTACGAGCAGTACTTC.

This clone was observed a handful of times. The rearrangement links TRBV2 to TRBJ2-1; 7 nucleotides agree with TRBD1. Germline V gene sequence: CDR1 SNHLY, CDR2 FYNNEI. The CDR3 runs 15 residues. The V segment lost 6 bases and the J segment 3 bases; nucleotides outside the gene matches: 8. CDR3 bases: TGTGCCAGCAGAAAGGGGGCATCGGGCTACAATGAGCAGTTCTTC. The encoded protein is CASRKGASGYNEQFF.

The rearrangement joins TRBV5-1 to TRBJ1-1, with D unresolved. The CDR3 totals 14 residues. Trimming removed 2 bases from V and 1 base from J, with 9 bases in between. CDR1 SGHRS and CDR2 YFSETQ come from the germline V gene. The CDR3 sequence: CASSFAEGNTEAFF. The DNA for the CDR3 is TGCGCCAGCAGCTTTGCCGAGGGGAACACTGAAGCTTTCTTT.

This clone was picked up a small number of times. V is TRBV23-1 and J is TRBJ1-3; D unresolved. TRBV23-1 is filed as an ORF, its function uncertain. CDR3 length: 17 amino acids. The V end was cut by 5 bases, the J end by 0 bases, with 17 bases between. CDR3 in amino acids: CASSTQPAETSGNTIYF. In DNA, the CDR3 is TGCGCCAGCAGTACCCAACCCGCTGAGACCTCTGGAAACACCATATATTTT.

The chain uses TRBV6-5 and TRBJ1-5; 7 bases align to TRBD1. V lost 6 bases and J lost 3; bases outside the gene matches: 5. Germline lookup yields CDR1 MNHEY and CDR2 SVGAGI. The CDR3 totals 14 residues. Here the CDR3 DNA reads TGTGCCAGCAGGTCTGGGACAGTCAATCAGCCCCAGCATTTT. Residues: CASRSGTVNQPQHF.

The V gene is TRBV18, the J gene TRBJ2-5; 12 bases align to TRBD1. Germline CDR1 reads KGHSH; CDR2 reads LQKENI. Trimming cost V 3 bases and J 5 bases; bases outside gene matches: 4. The CDR3 is 15 residues long. CDR3 in DNA: TGTGCCAGCTCACCCGCCGGGACAGGGGGCGAGACCCAGTACTTC. Translated, it gives CASSPAGTGGETQYF.

The CDR3 region is CASSSRTGTANTEAFF. CDR3 bases: TGCGCCAGCAGCTCGCGCACCGGGACAGCGAACACTGAAGCTTTCTTT. The gene calls are TRBV5-1 and TRBJ1-1, with 7 bases aligning to TRBD1. There are 16 residues in the CDR3. Looked up from germline, CDR1 is SGHRS and CDR2 is YFSETQ. V lost 3 bases, J lost 1 base, and 9 bases stayed unmatched.

The chain joins TRBV18 to TRBJ1-5; TRBD1 is a possible D gene (5 bases). With 3 bases removed from V and 7 bases from J, the gap between germline ends came to 10 bases. This CDR3 spans 13 amino acids. CDR1 and CDR2 (germline): KGHSH, LQKENI. This CDR3 reads CASSPGQAQPQHF. CDR3 DNA: TGTGCCAGCTCACCGGGGCAGGCCCAGCCCCAGCATTTT.

This clone was counted once. The chain links TRBV7-9 to TRBJ1-3, with D possibly being TRBD1 (6 bases). Between the trimmed V and J ends, which lost 5 bases and 2 bases, there was a span of 13 bases. Germline V CDR1 and CDR2: SEHNR, FQNEAQ (reference sequence). The CDR3 runs 15 residues. Written as DNA, the CDR3 is TGTGCCAGCAGCCCCCCGGGGGCTGCTGGAAACACCATATATTTT. It codes for CASSPPGAAGNTIYF. Combining the CDR3 with reference TRBV7-9 and TRBJ1-3 gives the whole variable domain DTGVSQNPRHKITKRGQNVTFRCDPISEHNRLYWYRQTLGQGPEFLTYFQNEAQLEKSRLLSDRFSAERPKGSFSTLEIQRTEQGDSAMYLCASSPPGAAGNTIYFGEGSWLTVV.

V and J are TRBV18 and TRBJ2-1; D is perhaps TRBD2 (5 bases). The CDR3 sequence is 16 residues long. The V gene lost 0 bases and the J gene lost 0 bases, with 9 bases spanning the gap. CDR1 is KGHSH, CDR2 LQKENI, per germline. The CDR3 nucleotides are TGTGCCAGCTCACCACCTCACGGACTCTCCTACAATGAGCAGTTCTTC. Protein product: CASSPPHGLSYNEQFF.

The rearrangement links TRBV29-1 to TRBJ1-4, with 11 bases lining up with TRBD1. The CDR3 has 14 amino acids. Germline CDR1 and CDR2: SQVTM and ANQGSEA. V lost 1 base and J lost 10; bases outside the gene matches: 5. Here the CDR3 DNA reads TGCAGCGTTGAAGGGACAGGGGGCTCTAGAAAACTGTTTTTT. This sequence encodes CSVEGTGGSRKLFF. The whole variable domain, filled in from reference TRBV29-1 and TRBJ1-4, reads SAVISQKPSRDICQRGTSLTIQCQVDSQVTMMFWYRQQPGQSLTLIATANQGSEATYESGFVIDKFPISRPNLTFSTLTVSNMSPEDSSIYLCSVEGTGGSRKLFFGSGTQLSVL.